This TCR beta chain was sequenced in a study of identical twins. Study-level points and caveats: Where out-of-frame alpha sequences were twin-shared, they showed excess low generation probability. Monozygotic twins shared more out-of-frame TCR alpha than recombination models predicted.

The germline V and J ends were trimmed by 5 bases and 4 bases, with 13 bases remaining between them. The CDR3 length is 14 residues. Germline V gene lookup returns CDR1 SGHRS and CDR2 YFSETQ. In the case of this clonotype: Antigen: not known.

TCRdb reanalysed the 5' RACE reads using MiXCR and keeps one entry per CDR3 protein. The sample holds nearly 900,000 distinct CDR3 sequences, about 12% seen once. The sample was also reused in another study, on yellow fever vaccine responses in identical twins. According to that study: Twins reportedly showed a vaccine T cell response that seemed partly convergent and partly personalized.

This chain connects TRBV5-1 to TRBJ2-1; D gene unclear. The source is a woman between 18 and 30 years old in good health. The sequenced material came from PBMCs. The CDR3 reads CASSLASVYNEQFF. CDR3 DNA sequence: TGCGCCAGCAGTCTGGCGTCAGTTTACAATGAGCAGTTCTTC.